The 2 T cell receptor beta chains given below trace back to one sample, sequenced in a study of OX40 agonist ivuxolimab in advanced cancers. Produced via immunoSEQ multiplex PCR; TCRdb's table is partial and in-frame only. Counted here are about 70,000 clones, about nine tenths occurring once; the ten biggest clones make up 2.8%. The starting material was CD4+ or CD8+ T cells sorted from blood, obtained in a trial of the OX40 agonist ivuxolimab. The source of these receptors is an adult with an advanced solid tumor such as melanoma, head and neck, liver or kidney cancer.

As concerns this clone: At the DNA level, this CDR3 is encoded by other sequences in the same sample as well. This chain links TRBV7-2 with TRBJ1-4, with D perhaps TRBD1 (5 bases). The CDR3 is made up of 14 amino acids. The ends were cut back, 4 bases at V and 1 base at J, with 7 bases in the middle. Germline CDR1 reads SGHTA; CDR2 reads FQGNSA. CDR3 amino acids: CASSSQGTNEKLFF. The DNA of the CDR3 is TGTGCCAGCAGCTCTCAGGGAACTAATGAAAAACTGTTTTTT. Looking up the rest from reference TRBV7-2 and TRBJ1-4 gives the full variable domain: GAGVSQSPSNKVTEKGKDVELRCDPISGHTALYWYRQSLGQGLEFLIYFQGNSAPDKSGLPSDRFSAERTGGSVSTLTIQRTQQEDSAVYLCASSSQGTNEKLFFGSGTQLSVL.

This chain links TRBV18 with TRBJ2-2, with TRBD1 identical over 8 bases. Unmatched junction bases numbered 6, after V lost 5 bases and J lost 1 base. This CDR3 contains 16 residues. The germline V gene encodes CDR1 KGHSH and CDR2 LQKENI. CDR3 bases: TGTGCCAGCTCAACCCGGGACAGGATGAACACCGGGGAGCTGTTTTTT. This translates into CASSTRDRMNTGELFF.